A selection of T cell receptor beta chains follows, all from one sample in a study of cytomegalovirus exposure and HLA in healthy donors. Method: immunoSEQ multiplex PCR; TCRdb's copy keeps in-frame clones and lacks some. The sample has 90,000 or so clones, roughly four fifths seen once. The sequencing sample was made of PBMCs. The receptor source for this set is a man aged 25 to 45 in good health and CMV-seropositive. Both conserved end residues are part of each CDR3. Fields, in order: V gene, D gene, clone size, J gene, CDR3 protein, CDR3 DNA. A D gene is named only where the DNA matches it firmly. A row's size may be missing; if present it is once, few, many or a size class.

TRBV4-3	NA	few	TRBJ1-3	CASSPETGSGNTIYF	TGCGCCAGCAGCCCGGAAACAGGGTCCGGAAACACCATATATTTT
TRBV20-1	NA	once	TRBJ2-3	CSARATDTQYF	TGCAGTGCTCGCGCAACAGATACGCAGTATTTT
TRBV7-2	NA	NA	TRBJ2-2	CASSFKQNTGELFF	TGTGCCAGCAGCTTCAAGCAAAACACCGGGGAGCTGTTTTTT
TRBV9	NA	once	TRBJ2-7	CASSVTGNSYEQYF	TGTGCCAGCAGCGTCACAGGGAACTCCTACGAGCAGTACTTC
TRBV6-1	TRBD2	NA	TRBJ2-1	CASSELAGVNEQFF	TGTGCCAGCAGTGAGCTAGCGGGAGTAAATGAGCAGTTCTTC
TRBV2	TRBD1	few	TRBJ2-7	CASGLEGQPSYEQYF	TGTGCCAGCGGCCTAGAGGGACAGCCCTCCTACGAGCAGTACTTC
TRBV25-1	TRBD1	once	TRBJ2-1	CATQGAGRNEQFF	TGTGCCACACAGGGGGCCGGGAGAAATGAGCAGTTCTTC
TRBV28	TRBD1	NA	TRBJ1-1	CASSLSGGRTSEAFF	TGTGCCAGCAGTTTATCAGGGGGGAGAACATCTGAAGCTTTCTTT
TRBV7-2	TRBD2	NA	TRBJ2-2	CASSLDTSGRRTGELFF	TGTGCCAGCAGCTTAGATACTAGCGGGAGGCGCACCGGGGAGCTGTTTTTT
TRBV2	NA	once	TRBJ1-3	CASTGQGNTIYF	TGTGCCAGCACCGGACAGGGAAACACCATATATTTT
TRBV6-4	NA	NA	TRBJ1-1	CASSDSKRETVF	TGTGCCAGCAGTGACTCGAAAAGGGAGACCGTCTTT
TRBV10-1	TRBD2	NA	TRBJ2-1	CASSESTSGKSYNEQFF	TGCGCCAGCAGTGAGTCGACTAGCGGGAAGTCCTACAATGAGCAGTTCTTC
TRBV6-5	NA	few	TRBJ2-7	CASSTGSSEQYF	TGTGCCAGCAGTACAGGGTCTTCCGAGCAGTACTTC
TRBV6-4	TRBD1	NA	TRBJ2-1	CASSNRGEQFF	TGTGCCAGCAGCAACAGGGGTGAGCAGTTCTTC
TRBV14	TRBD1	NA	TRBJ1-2	CASSLDGDYSGGRAGYTF	TGTGCCAGCAGCCTGGATGGGGACTACTCAGGGGGCCGGGCTGGCTACACCTTC
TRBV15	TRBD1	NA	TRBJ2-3	CATSRDQGQGVTDTQYF	TGTGCCACCAGCAGAGATCAGGGACAGGGGGTAACAGATACGCAGTATTTT
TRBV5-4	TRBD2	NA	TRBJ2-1	CASSLVAGGSSYNEQFF	TGTGCCAGCAGCTTGGTAGCGGGAGGCTCCTCCTACAATGAGCAGTTCTTC